The 5 T cell receptor beta chains below were found in one sample sequenced in a study of Graves' ophthalmopathy and Graves' hyperthyroidism. RNA transcripts were the template, and TCR beta CDR3 regions were amplified from them. HTBI-primed RT-PCR formed the first round, and a multiplex PCR formed the second. From the multiplex PCR reads, TCRdb called clonotypes with MiXCR, one entry per CDR3 protein. The sample consists of over 650,000 distinct CDR3 sequences, 35% to 50% of them appearing once. Input material: peripheral blood. The receptors shown here come from an adult man with Graves' ophthalmopathy.

At least ten counts were recorded for this clonotype. The chain recombines TRBV19 with TRBJ1-1; no definite D call. Germline assignment: CDR1 LNHDA and CDR2 SQIVND (reference sequence). CDR3 size: 11 residues. With 6 bases removed from V and 7 bases from J, the gap between germline ends came to 9 bases. The CDR3 loop reads CASSAELEAFF. Written as DNA, the CDR3 is TGTGCCAGTAGCGCGGAACTTGAAGCTTTCTTT.

There are many counts of this clonotype. The V call is TRBV5-1, the J call TRBJ1-1; D not resolved. There are 12 residues in the CDR3. With 1 base removed from V and 6 bases from J, the gap between germline ends came to 7 bases. Germline CDR1 SGHRS, CDR2 YFSETQ. The CDR3 spells CASSLPNPEAFF. CDR3 nucleotide sequence: TGCGCCAGCAGCTTGCCGAATCCTGAAGCTTTCTTT.

Note on this clonotype: A much bigger clone sits one base away, suggesting this may be a read error. V gene TRBV10-2 combines with J gene TRBJ2-2; the D call may be TRBD1 or TRBD2 (5 bases each). CDR1 is WSHSY, CDR2 SAAADI, per germline. The CDR3 consists of 16 residues. CDR3: CATDRGRISNTGELFF. The CDR3 DNA reads TGTGCCACCGACCGGGGCAGAATTTCGAACACCGGGGAGCTGTTTTTT.

This clonotype was seen repeatedly, ten times or more. The chain is built from TRBV2 and TRBJ1-2, with unresolved D. The CDR3 length is 14 residues. Germline values: CDR1 SNHLY, CDR2 FYNNEI. V lost 2 bases to trimming and J lost 2 bases, with 9 bases between them. The chain's CDR3 is CASSENGVNYGYTF. CDR3 nucleotides: TGTGCCAGCAGTGAAAACGGAGTGAACTATGGCTACACCTTC.

Turning to this clonotype: A read error is possible here, since a much larger clone lies one base away. V usage is TRBV12-3 or TRBV12-4 and J usage is TRBJ1-4; TRBD1 might be the D (6 bases). The CDR3 has 15 amino acids. CDR3 DNA: TGTGCCAGCAGTTTACAGGGGTTACCTAATGAAAAACTGCTTTTT. Translation: CASSLQGLPNEKLLF.